A selection of T cell receptor beta chains follows, all from one sample in a study of vaccination effects on CD4 cells after COVID-19. Their target antigens are unknown. The method was immunoSEQ multiplex PCR; TCRdb's version includes in-frame clones alone and lacks a portion of them. The sample shows around 63,000 clones, over 70% of them seen only once. This specimen was CD4+ T cells from PBMCs cultured with HCoV-OC43 spike peptides, taken before COVID-19 vaccination. The receptors were gathered from a human donor who received a COVID-19 vaccine. The CDR3 runs from the conserved cysteine through the conserved F or W. The D gene is left open where the match is weak. Some rows have no size entry. The others give once, few or many, or a class for an expanded clone.

clone size: -; D gene: -; J gene: TRBJ1-1; V gene: TRBV6-5; CDR3 DNA: TGTGCCAGCAGTTCATACATGAACACTGAAGCTTTCTTT; CDR3 protein: CASSSYMNTEAFF
clone size: few; D gene: -; J gene: TRBJ1-2; V gene: TRBV14; CDR3 DNA: TGTGCCAGCAGCCAATCAAGGAACTATGGCTACACCTTC; CDR3 protein: CASSQSRNYGYTF
clone size: -; D gene: TRBD1; J gene: TRBJ1-6; V gene: TRBV2; CDR3 DNA: TGTGCCAGCAAGGGACAGGGGGCAGCTAATTCACCCCTCCACTTT; CDR3 protein: CASKGQGAANSPLHF
clone size: -; D gene: -; J gene: TRBJ2-6; V gene: TRBV18; CDR3 DNA: TGTGCCAGCTCGCTCGGTTCTGGGGCCAACGTCCTGACTTTC; CDR3 protein: CASSLGSGANVLTF
clone size: few; D gene: TRBD1; J gene: TRBJ2-1; V gene: TRBV18; CDR3 DNA: TGTGCCAGCTCACCACAGACAGGGGTCAATGAGCAGTTCTTC; CDR3 protein: CASSPQTGVNEQFF
clone size: -; D gene: -; J gene: TRBJ1-2; V gene: TRBV18; CDR3 DNA: TGTGCCAGCTCACAGGGGGGCTCTAACTATGGCTACACCTTC; CDR3 protein: CASSQGGSNYGYTF
clone size: -; D gene: -; J gene: TRBJ2-2; V gene: TRBV14; CDR3 DNA: TGTGCCAGCAGTGCGACTAGGTTAAACACCGGGGAGCTGTTTTTT; CDR3 protein: CASSATRLNTGELFF
clone size: -; D gene: -; J gene: TRBJ2-3; V gene: TRBV3-1/TRBV3-2; CDR3 DNA: TGCTGCCTTAGGGGGGCTCGCACAGATACGCAGTATTTT; CDR3 protein: CCLRGARTDTQYF
clone size: -; D gene: -; J gene: TRBJ1-3; V gene: TRBV6-5; CDR3 DNA: TGTGCCAGTTGCAGTGCCCCCAGCTCTGGAAACACCATATATTTT; CDR3 protein: CASCSAPSSGNTIYF
clone size: -; D gene: TRBD1; J gene: TRBJ1-5; V gene: TRBV4-1; CDR3 DNA: TGCGCCAGCAGCCAAGATCAGTCCGGGACAGGGGCTCAGCCCCAGCATTTT; CDR3 protein: CASSQDQSGTGAQPQHF
clone size: -; D gene: -; J gene: TRBJ2-5; V gene: TRBV6-5; CDR3 DNA: TGTGCCAGCAGCTCACCTGGCGGGGAGACCCAGTACTTC; CDR3 protein: CASSSPGGETQYF
clone size: few; D gene: -; J gene: TRBJ1-1; V gene: TRBV18; CDR3 DNA: TGTGCCAGCTCACCGGGGACCGCGGCTGAAGCTTTCTTT; CDR3 protein: CASSPGTAAEAFF
clone size: -; D gene: -; J gene: TRBJ2-5; V gene: TRBV18; CDR3 DNA: TGTGCCAGCTCAGACGGACTACAAGAGACCCAGTACTTC; CDR3 protein: CASSDGLQETQYF
clone size: -; D gene: -; J gene: TRBJ2-5; V gene: TRBV25-1; CDR3 DNA: TGTGCCAGCAGTGAACCGGGAGGCAGGGGTAAAGAGACCCAGTACTTC; CDR3 protein: CASSEPGGRGKETQYF
clone size: few; D gene: -; J gene: TRBJ1-4; V gene: TRBV25-1; CDR3 DNA: TGTGCCAGCAGTCAGGGGTTATACGGAAAACTGTTTTTT; CDR3 protein: CASSQGLYGKLFF
clone size: -; D gene: -; J gene: TRBJ1-1; V gene: TRBV5-1; CDR3 DNA: TGCGCCAGCAGCTTGGGGGGACCAGGGAACACTGAAGCTTTCTTT; CDR3 protein: CASSLGGPGNTEAFF
clone size: -; D gene: -; J gene: TRBJ1-6; V gene: TRBV30; CDR3 DNA: TGTGCCTCCGAAGTCCCCAAAGGAGCTAATTCACCCCTCCACTTT; CDR3 protein: CASEVPKGANSPLHF
clone size: -; D gene: -; J gene: TRBJ1-5; V gene: TRBV18; CDR3 DNA: TGTGCCAGCTCACCACAAGGCAGCGGGCCCCAGCATTTT; CDR3 protein: CASSPQGSGPQHF